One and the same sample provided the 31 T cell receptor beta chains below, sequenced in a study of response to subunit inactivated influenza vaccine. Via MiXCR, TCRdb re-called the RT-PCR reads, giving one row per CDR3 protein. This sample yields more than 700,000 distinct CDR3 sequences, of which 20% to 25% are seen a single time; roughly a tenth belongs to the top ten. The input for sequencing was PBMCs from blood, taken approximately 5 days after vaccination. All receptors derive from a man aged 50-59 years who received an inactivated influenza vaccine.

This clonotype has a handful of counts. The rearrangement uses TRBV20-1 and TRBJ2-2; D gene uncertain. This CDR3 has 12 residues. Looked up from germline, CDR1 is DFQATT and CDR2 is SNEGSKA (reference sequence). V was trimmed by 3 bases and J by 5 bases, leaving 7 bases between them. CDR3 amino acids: CSASPPTGELFF. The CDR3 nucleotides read TGCAGTGCTAGTCCCCCAACCGGGGAGCTGTTTTTT.

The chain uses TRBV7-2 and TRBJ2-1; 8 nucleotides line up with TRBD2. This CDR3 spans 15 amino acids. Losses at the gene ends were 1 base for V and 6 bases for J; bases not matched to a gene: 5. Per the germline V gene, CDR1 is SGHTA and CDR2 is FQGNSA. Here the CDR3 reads CASSLVGSGANEQFF. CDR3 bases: TGTGCCAGCAGCTTAGTGGGTAGCGGGGCCAATGAGCAGTTCTTC.

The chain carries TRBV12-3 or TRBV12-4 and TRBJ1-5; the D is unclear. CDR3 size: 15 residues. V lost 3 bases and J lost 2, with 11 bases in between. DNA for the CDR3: TGTGCCAGCAGTTTCGCCGGAATGGGCAATCAGCCCCAGCATTTT. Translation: CASSFAGMGNQPQHF.

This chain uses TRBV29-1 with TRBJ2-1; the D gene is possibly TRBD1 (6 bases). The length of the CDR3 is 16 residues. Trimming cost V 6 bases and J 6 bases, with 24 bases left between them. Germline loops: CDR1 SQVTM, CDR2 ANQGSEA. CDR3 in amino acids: CSVAGPGLLGGNEQFF. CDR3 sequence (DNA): TGCAGCGTCGCAGGACCGGGTCTCTTAGGGGGCAATGAGCAGTTCTTC.

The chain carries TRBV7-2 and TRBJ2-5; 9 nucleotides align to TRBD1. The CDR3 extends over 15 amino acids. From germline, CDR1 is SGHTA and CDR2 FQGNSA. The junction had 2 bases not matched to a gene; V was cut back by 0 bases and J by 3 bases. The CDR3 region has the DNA TGTGCCAGCAGCTTAGCGGGGACAGGGAAAGAGACCCAGTACTTC. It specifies CASSLAGTGKETQYF.

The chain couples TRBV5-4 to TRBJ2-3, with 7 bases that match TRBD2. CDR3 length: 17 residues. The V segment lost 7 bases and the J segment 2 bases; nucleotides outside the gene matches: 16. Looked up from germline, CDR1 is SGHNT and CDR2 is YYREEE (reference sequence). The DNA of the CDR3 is TGTGCCAGCCAAATACTTCAGACCGGGAGGCACACAGATACGCAGTATTTT. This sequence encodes CASQILQTGRHTDTQYF.

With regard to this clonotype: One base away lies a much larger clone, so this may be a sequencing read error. CDR3 in DNA: TGTGCCAGCAGTACACAGGGGGCCTACAATGAGCAGTTATTC. It yields the protein CASSTQGAYNEQLF. The chain carries TRBV12-3 or TRBV12-4 and TRBJ2-1; 9 nucleotides match TRBD1. This CDR3 comprises 14 residues.

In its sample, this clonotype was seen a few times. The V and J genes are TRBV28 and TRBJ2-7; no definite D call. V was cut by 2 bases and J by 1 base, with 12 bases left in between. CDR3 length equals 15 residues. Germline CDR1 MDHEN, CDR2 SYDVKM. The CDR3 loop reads CASSLGINLSYEQYF. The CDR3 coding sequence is TGTGCCAGCAGTTTAGGGATAAACCTATCCTACGAGCAGTACTTC.

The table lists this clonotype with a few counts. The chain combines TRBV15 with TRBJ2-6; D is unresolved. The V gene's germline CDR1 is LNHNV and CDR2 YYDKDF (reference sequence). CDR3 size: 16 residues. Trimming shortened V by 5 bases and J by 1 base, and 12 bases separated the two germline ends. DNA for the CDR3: TGTGCCACCAGCTATCAAGGTGTATCTGGGGCCAACGTCCTGACTTTC. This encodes CATSYQGVSGANVLTF.

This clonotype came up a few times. The CDR3 protein is CASSQDLGNIYEQYF. The CDR3 DNA reads as TGCGCCAGCAGCCAAGATTTGGGAAACATCTACGAGCAGTACTTC. The chain combines TRBV4-3 with TRBJ2-7; no definite D call. This CDR3 is 15 amino acids long. V was trimmed by 0 bases and J by 3 bases, leaving 12 bases between them. Germline lookup yields CDR1 LGHNA and CDR2 YSLEER.

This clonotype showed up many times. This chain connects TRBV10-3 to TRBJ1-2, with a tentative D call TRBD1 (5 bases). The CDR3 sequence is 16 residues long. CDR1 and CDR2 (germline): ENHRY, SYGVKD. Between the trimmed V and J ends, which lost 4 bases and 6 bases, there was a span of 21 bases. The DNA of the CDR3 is TGTGCCATCAGTGCTACGGGGGGACCGATCCAACATGGCTACACCTTC. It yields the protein CAISATGGPIQHGYTF.

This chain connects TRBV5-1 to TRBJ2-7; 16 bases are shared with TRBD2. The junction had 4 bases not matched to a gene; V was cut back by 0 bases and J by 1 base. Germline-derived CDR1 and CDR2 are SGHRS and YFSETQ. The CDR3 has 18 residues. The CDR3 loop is CASSLGRGLAGGSYEQYF. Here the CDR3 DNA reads TGCGCCAGCAGCTTGGGTCGGGGACTAGCGGGAGGGTCCTACGAGCAGTACTTC.

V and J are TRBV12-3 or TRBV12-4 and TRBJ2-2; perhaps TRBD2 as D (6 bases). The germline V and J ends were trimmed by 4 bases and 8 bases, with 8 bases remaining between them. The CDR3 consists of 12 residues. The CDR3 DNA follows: TGTGCCAGCAGTTGGAGGGCGGGGGAGCTGTTTTTT. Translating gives CASSWRAGELFF.

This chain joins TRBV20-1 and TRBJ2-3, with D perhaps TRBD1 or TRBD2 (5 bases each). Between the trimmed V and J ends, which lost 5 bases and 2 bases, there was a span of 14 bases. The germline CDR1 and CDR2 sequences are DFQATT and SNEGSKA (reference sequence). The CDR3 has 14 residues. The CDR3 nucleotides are TGCAGTGCTCCGGGACGAATACACACAGATACGCAGTATTTT. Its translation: CSAPGRIHTDTQYF.

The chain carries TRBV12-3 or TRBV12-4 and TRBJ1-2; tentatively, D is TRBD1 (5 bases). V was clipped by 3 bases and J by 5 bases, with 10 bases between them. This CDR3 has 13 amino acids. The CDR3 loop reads CASSFVRGYGYTF. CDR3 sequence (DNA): TGTGCCAGCAGTTTCGTTAGGGGTTATGGCTACACCTTC.

DNA for the CDR3: TGTGCCAGCAGCACCTACAGTGATTCACCCCTCCACTTT. Its translation: CASSTYSDSPLHF. This chain connects TRBV7-9 to TRBJ1-6; D is unclear. V was trimmed by 5 bases and J by 8 bases, leaving 10 bases between them. The CDR3 has 13 residues. Germline CDR1 reads SEHNR; CDR2 reads FQNEAQ (reference sequence).

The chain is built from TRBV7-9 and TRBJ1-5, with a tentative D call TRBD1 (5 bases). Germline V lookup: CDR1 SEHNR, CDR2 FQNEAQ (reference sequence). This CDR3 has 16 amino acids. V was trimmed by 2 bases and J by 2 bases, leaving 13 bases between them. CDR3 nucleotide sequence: TGTGCCAGCAGCTTAAACCGCAGGGTGGGCAATCAGCCCCAGCATTTT. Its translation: CASSLNRRVGNQPQHF.

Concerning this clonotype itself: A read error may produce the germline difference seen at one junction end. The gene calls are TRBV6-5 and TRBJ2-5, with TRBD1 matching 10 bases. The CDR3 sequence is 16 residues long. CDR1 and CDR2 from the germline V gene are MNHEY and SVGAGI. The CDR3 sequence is CASSYSDRGYQGTQYF. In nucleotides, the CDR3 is TGTGCCAGCAGTTACTCGGACAGGGGGTACCAAGGGACCCAGTACTTC.

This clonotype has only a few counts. CDR3 residues: CASRQRTSGNTGELFF. CDR3 sequence (DNA): TGTGCCAGCAGACAGCGGACTAGCGGGAACACCGGGGAGCTGTTTTTT. J is TRBJ2-2 and V is TRBV6-1, with 10 bases lining up with TRBD2. Germline V lookup: CDR1 MNHNS, CDR2 SASEGT. The ends lost 6 bases at V and 1 base at J; junction bases unmatched: 5. The CDR3 has 16 amino acids.

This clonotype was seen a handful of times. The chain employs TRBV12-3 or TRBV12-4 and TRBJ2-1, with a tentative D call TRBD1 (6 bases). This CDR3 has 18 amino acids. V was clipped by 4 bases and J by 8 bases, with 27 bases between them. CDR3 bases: TGTGCCAGCAGTTCCCAAGGGGGTTCCTCAACACGCAGCTATGAGCAGTTCTTC. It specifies CASSSQGGSSTRSYEQFF.

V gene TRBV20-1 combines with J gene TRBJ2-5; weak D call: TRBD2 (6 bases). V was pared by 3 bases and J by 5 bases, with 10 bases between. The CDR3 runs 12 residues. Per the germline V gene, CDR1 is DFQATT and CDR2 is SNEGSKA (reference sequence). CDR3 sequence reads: CSARTREETQYF. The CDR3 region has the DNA TGCAGTGCTAGGACACGGGAGGAGACCCAGTACTTC.

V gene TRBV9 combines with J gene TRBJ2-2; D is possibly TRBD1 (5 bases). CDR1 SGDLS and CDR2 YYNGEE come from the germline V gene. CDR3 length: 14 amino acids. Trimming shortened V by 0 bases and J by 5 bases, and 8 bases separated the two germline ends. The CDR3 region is CASSVETVTGELFF. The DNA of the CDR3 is TGTGCCAGCAGCGTAGAGACAGTTACCGGGGAGCTGTTTTTT.

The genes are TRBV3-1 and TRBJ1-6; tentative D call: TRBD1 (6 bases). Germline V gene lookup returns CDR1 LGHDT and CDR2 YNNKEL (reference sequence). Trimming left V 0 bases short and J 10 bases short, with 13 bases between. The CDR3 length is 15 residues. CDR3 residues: CASSQELGGDSPLHF. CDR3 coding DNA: TGTGCCAGCAGCCAAGAATTAGGGGGAGACTCACCCCTCCACTTT.

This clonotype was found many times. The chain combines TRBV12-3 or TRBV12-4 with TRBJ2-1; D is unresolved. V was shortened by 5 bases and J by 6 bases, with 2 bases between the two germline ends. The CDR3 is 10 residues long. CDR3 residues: CASSVNEQFF. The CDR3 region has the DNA TGTGCCAGCAGTGTCAATGAGCAGTTCTTC.

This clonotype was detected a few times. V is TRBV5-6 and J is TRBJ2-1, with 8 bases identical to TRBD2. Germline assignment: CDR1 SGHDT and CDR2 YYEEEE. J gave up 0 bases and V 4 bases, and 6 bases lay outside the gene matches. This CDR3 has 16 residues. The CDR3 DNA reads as TGTGCCAGCAGCCCGCCCGGGACTAGCTCCTACAATGAGCAGTTCTTC. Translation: CASSPPGTSSYNEQFF.

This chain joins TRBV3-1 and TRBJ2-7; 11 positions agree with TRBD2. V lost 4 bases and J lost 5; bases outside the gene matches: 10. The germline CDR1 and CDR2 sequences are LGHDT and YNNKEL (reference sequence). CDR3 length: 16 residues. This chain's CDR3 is CASSRAPGTSGNEQYF. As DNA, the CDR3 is TGTGCCAGCAGCCGCGCTCCAGGGACTAGCGGCAACGAGCAGTACTTC.

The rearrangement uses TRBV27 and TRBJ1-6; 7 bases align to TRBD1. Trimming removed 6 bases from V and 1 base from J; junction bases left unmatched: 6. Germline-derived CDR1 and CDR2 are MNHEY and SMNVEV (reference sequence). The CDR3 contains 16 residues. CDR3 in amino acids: CASSRGTVSYNSPLHF. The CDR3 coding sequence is TGTGCCAGCAGCAGAGGGACAGTTTCCTATAATTCACCCCTCCACTTT.

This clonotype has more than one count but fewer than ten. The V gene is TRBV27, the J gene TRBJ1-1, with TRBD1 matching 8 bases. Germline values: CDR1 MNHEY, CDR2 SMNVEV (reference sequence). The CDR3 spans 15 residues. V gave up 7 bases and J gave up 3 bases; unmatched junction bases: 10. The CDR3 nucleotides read TGTGCCAGCAACTCCCGCGGGACAGGTCACACTGAAGCTTTCTTT. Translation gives CASNSRGTGHTEAFF.

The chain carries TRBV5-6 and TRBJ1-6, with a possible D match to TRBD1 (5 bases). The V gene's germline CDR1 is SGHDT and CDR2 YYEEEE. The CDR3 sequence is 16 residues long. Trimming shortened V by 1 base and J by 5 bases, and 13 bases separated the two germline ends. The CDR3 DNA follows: TGTGCCAGCAGCTTGTTCCAGGGCGTTGATAATTCACCCCTCCACTTT. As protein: CASSLFQGVDNSPLHF.

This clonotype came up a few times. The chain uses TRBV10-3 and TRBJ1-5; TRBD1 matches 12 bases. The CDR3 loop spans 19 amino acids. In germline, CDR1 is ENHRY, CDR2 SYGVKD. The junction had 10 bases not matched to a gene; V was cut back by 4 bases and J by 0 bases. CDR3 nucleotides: TGTGCCATCAGTGTAAGGGACAGGGGGCGAATTGTTAGCAATCAGCCCCAGCATTTT. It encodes CAISVRDRGRIVSNQPQHF.

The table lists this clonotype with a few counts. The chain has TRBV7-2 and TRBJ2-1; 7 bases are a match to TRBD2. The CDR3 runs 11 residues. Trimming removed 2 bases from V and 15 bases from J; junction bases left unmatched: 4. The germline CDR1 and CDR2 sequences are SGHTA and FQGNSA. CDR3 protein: CASSLRGDLFF. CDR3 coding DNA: TGTGCCAGCAGCTTACGGGGGGACCTGTTCTTC.